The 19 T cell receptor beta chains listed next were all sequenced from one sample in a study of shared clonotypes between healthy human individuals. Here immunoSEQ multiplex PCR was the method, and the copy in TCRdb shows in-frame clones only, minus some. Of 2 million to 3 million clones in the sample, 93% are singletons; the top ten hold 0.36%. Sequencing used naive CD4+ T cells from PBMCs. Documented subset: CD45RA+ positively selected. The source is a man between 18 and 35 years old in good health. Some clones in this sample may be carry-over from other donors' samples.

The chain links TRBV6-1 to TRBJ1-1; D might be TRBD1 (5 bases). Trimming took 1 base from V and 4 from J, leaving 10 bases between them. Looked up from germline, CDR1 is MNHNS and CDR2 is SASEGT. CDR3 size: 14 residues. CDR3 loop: CASSEGGPITEAFF. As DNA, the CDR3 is TGTGCCAGCAGTGAAGGGGGCCCCATCACTGAAGCTTTCTTT.

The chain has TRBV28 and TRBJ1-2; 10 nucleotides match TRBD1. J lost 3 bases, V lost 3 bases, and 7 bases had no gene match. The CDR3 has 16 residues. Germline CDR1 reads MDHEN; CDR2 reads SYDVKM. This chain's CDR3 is CASSLAGQGFDYGYTF. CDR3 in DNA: TGTGCCAGCAGTTTGGCGGGACAGGGGTTTGACTATGGCTACACCTTC.

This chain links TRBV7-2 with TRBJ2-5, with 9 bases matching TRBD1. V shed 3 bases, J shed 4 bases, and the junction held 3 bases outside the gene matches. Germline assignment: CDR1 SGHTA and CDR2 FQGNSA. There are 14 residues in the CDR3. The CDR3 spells CASSFDRGAETQYF. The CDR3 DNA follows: TGTGCCAGCAGCTTTGACAGGGGGGCAGAGACCCAGTACTTC. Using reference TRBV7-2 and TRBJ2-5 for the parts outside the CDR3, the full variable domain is GAGVSQSPSNKVTEKGKDVELRCDPISGHTALYWYRQSLGQGLEFLIYFQGNSAPDKSGLPSDRFSAERTGGSVSTLTIQRTQQEDSAVYLCASSFDRGAETQYFGPGTRLLVL.

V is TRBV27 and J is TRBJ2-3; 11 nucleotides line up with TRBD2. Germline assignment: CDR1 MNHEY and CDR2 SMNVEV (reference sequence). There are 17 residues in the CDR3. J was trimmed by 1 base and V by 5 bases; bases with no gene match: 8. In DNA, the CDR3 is TGTGCCAGCAGTCTCTCCCGACTAGCGGGACGCACAGATACGCAGTATTTT. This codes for CASSLSRLAGRTDTQYF.

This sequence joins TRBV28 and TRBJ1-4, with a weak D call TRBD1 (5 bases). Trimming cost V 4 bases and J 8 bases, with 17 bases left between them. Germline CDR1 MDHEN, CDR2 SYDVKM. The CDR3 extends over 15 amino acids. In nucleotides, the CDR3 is TGTGCCAGCAGTTGGGCCAGGGCCGGCGGGGAAAAACTGTTTTTT. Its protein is CASSWARAGGEKLFF.

The CDR3: CASNSRTGGGQETQYF. Here the CDR3 DNA reads TGCGCCAGCAACTCGAGGACAGGGGGCGGCCAAGAGACCCAGTACTTC. V and J are TRBV5-1 and TRBJ2-5; 11 positions agree with TRBD1. The V and J ends lost 6 bases and 1 base, in that order; junction bases with no gene match: 8. The CDR3 consists of 16 residues. In germline, CDR1 is SGHRS, CDR2 YFSETQ.

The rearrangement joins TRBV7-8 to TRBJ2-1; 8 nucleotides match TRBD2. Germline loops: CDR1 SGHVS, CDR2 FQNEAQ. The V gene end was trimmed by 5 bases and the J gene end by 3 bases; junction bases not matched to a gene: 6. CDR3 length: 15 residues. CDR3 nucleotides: TGTGCCAGCAGCACCCGACTAGCGCTCTACAATGAGCAGTTCTTC. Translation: CASSTRLALYNEQFF.

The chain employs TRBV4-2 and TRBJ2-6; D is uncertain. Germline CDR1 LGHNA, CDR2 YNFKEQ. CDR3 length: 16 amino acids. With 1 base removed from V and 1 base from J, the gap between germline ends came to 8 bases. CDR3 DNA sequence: TGTGCCAGCAGCCAAGTTAGTTATTCTGGGGCCAACGTCCTGACTTTC. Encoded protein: CASSQVSYSGANVLTF.

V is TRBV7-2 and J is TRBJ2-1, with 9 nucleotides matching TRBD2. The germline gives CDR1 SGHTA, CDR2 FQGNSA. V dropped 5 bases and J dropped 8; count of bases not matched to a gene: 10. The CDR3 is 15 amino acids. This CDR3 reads CASSLIAGERDEQFF. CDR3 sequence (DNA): TGTGCCAGCAGCCTCATAGCGGGAGAGCGGGATGAGCAGTTCTTC.

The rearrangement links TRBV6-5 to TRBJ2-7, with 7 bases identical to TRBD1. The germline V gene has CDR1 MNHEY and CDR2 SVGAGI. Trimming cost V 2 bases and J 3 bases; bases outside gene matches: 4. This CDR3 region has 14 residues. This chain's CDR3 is CASSYGTAVYEQYF. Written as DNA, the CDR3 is TGTGCCAGCAGTTACGGGACAGCTGTCTACGAGCAGTACTTC.

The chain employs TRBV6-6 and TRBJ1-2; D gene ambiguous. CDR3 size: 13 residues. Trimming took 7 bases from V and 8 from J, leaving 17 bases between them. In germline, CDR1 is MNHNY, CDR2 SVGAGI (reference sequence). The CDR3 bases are TGTGCCAGCACTATTCCGGGATATGGAGGCTACACCTTC. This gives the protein CASTIPGYGGYTF.

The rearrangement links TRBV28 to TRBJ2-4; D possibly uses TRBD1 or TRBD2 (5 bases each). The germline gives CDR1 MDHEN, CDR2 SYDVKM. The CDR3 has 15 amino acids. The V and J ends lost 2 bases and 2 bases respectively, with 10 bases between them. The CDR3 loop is CASSLEGRSKNIQYF. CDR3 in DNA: TGTGCCAGCAGTTTAGAGGGGAGATCCAAAAACATTCAGTACTTC. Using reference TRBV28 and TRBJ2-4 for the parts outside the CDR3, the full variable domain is DVKVTQSSRYLVKRTGEKVFLECVQDMDHENMFWYRQDPGLGLRLIYFSYDVKMKEKGDIPEGYSVSREKKERFSLILESASTNQTSMYLCASSLEGRSKNIQYFGAGTRLSVL.

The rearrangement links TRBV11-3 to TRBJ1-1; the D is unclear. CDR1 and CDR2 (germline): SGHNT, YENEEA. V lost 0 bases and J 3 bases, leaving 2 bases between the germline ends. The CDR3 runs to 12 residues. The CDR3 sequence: CASSLEDTEAFF. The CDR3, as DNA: TGTGCCAGCAGCTTAGAAGACACTGAAGCTTTCTTT.

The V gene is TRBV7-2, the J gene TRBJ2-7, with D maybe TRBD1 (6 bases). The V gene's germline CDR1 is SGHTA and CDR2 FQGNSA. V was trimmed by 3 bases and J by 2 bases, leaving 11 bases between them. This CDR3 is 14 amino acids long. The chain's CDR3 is CASSLYREPYEQYF. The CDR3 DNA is TGTGCCAGCAGCTTGTACAGGGAGCCCTACGAGCAGTACTTC.

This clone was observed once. The CDR3 loop reads CASSQGTGDGYTF. The CDR3 coding sequence is TGTGCCAGCAGCCAAGGGACAGGGGATGGCTACACCTTC. The chain employs TRBV4-2 and TRBJ1-2; 9 bases fit TRBD1. This CDR3 comprises 13 residues. Per the germline V gene, CDR1 is LGHNA and CDR2 is YNFKEQ. With V trimmed by 1 base and J by 6 bases, 0 bases remained unmatched.

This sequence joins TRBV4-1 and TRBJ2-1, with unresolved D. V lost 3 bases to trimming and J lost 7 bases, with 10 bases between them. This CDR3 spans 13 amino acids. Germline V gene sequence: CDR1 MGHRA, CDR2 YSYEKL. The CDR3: CASSHPLGNEQFF. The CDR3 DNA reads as TGCGCCAGCAGCCATCCTCTGGGGAATGAGCAGTTCTTC.

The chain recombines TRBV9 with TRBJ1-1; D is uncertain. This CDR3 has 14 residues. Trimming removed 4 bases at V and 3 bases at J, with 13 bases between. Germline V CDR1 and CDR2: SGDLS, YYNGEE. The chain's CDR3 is CASSLSPAHTEAFF. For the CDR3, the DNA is TGTGCCAGCAGCCTCAGTCCAGCTCACACTGAAGCTTTCTTT.

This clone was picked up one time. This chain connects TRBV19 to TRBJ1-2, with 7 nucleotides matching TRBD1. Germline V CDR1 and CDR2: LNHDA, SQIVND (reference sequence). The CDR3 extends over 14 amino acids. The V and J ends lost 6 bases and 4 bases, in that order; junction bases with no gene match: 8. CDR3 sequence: CASRTTGSSYGYTF. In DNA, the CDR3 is TGTGCCAGTAGGACGACAGGGAGCTCCTATGGCTACACCTTC.

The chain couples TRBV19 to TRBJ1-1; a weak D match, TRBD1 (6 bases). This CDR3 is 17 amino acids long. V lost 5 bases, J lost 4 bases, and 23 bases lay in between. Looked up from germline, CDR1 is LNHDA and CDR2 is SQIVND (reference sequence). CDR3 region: CASSPSAGGLFGTEAFF. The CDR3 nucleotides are TGTGCCAGTAGTCCCAGTGCGGGGGGCTTGTTCGGCACTGAAGCTTTCTTT.